The T cell receptor beta chain under discussion was sequenced for a study of blood T cell repertoires in COVID-19. Overall study: The study drew acute and convalescent COVID-19 samples from the United States, Italy and Spain. The cDNA or gDNA used as material had been derived from T cells, B-cell-depleted T cells, or PBMCs.

Study processing details: Reference gene primer amplification gave estimated nucleated cell counts. Assay used: immunoSEQ multiplex PCR; TCRdb lists only in-frame clones, some missing. That table gives V, J and clone size, and the DNA gave D and trimming. The sample consists of 280,000 or so clones, around 88% of them appearing once. Per the germline V gene, CDR1 is LGHDT and CDR2 is YNNKEL (reference sequence). V lost 0 bases, J lost 9 bases, and 9 bases lay in between. CDR3 length: 14 residues. The V gene is TRBV3-1 (or the pseudogene TRBV3-2), the J gene TRBJ1-6; D perhaps matches TRBD1 (6 bases). Material for sequencing was peripheral blood. The sequence came from a woman aged 25 to 39 who had recovered from COVID-19. In DNA, the CDR3 is TGTGCCAGCAGCCAAGAAGTCAGGGGTTCACCCCTCCACTTT. Amino acid sequence: CASSQEVRGSPLHF.